These 8 T cell receptor beta chains came from one sample sequenced in a study of PD-L1 blockade in urothelial cancer. Time point indicated: pretreatment peripheral blood. The repertoire was sequenced with immunoSEQ multiplex PCR; TCRdb's copy has only in-frame clones and lacks some. The repertoire has roughly 87,000 clones, more than 70% of them found once; the top ten carry about 1%. The sample in question was PBMCs, obtained around atezolizumab (anti-PD-L1) treatment. The receptors shown here come from a woman of 80 years or more with urothelial cancer.

The chain links TRBV11-3 to TRBJ2-3; 7 bases agree with TRBD1. J was trimmed by 3 bases and V by 2 bases; bases with no gene match: 5. The CDR3 length is 15 residues. Looked up from germline, CDR1 is SGHNT and CDR2 is YENEEA. This CDR3 reads CASSLKTGQTDTQYF. CDR3 bases: TGTGCCAGCAGCTTAAAGACAGGGCAAACAGATACGCAGTATTTT.

The V call is TRBV7-9, the J call TRBJ2-7, with D possibly being TRBD2 (5 bases). Germline CDR1 SEHNR, CDR2 FQNEAQ (reference sequence). V was cut by 5 bases and J by 0 bases, with 17 bases left in between. This CDR3 contains 16 residues. CDR3 bases: TGTGCCAGCAGCCAACCCAGGAGGCGGAACTCCTACGAGCAGTACTTC. Its protein is CASSQPRRRNSYEQYF.

The chain links TRBV5-1 to TRBJ2-7, with a weak D call TRBD1 (6 bases). From germline, CDR1 is SGHRS and CDR2 YFSETQ. The CDR3 is 15 amino acids. V shed 4 bases and J shed 2 bases, with 16 bases lying between them. The CDR3 DNA follows: TGCGCCAGCAGCGGGGGCTGGCGAGATACCTACGAGCAGTACTTC. Translating gives CASSGGWRDTYEQYF.

The V gene is TRBV11-2, the J gene TRBJ2-1; 10 bases are shared with TRBD2. Losses at the gene ends were 4 bases for V and 0 bases for J; bases not matched to a gene: 6. Germline V gene lookup returns CDR1 SGHAT and CDR2 FQNNGV. This CDR3 spans 17 amino acids. The CDR3 protein is CASSSWASGSSYNEQFF. CDR3 bases: TGTGCCAGCAGCTCCTGGGCTAGCGGGAGCTCCTACAATGAGCAGTTCTTC.

This clone was recorded only once. The chain couples TRBV27 to TRBJ2-7; the match to TRBD1 covers 7 bases. The junction had 11 bases not matched to a gene; V was cut back by 0 bases and J by 3 bases. The V gene's germline CDR1 is MNHEY and CDR2 SMNVEV (reference sequence). The CDR3 runs 17 residues. CDR3 bases: TGTGCCAGCAGTTTATCGAGGAGACAGGGAGTTCGCTACGAGCAGTACTTC. Translated: CASSLSRRQGVRYEQYF.

This chain links TRBV28 with TRBJ1-4; 11 nucleotides agree with TRBD1. The CDR3 has 16 amino acids. Unmatched junction bases numbered 9, after V lost 5 bases and J lost 7 bases. Germline CDR1 reads MDHEN; CDR2 reads SYDVKM. The CDR3: CASSPGGQGATEKLFF. CDR3 nucleotides: TGTGCCAGCAGTCCGGGCGGACAGGGGGCTACTGAAAAACTGTTTTTT.

V usage is TRBV5-1 and J usage is TRBJ2-3; 15 nucleotides align to TRBD2. The germline gives CDR1 SGHRS, CDR2 YFSETQ. The ends lost 4 bases at V and 5 bases at J; junction bases unmatched: 8. CDR3 length equals 17 residues. This CDR3 is CASSRTSGRAVKDTQYF. The CDR3 nucleotides are TGCGCCAGCAGCCGGACTAGCGGGAGGGCCGTCAAAGATACGCAGTATTTT.

The chain couples TRBV4-2 to TRBJ2-7; TRBD2 aligns across 16 bases. CDR1 and CDR2 (germline): LGHNA, YNFKEQ. The trim removed 4 bases at V and 3 bases at J, leaving 6 bases unmatched. This CDR3 has 17 residues. Written as DNA, the CDR3 is TGTGCCAGCAGCCGTGGGACTAGCGGGGGGGGAAACTACGAGCAGTACTTC. It translates to CASSRGTSGGGNYEQYF.